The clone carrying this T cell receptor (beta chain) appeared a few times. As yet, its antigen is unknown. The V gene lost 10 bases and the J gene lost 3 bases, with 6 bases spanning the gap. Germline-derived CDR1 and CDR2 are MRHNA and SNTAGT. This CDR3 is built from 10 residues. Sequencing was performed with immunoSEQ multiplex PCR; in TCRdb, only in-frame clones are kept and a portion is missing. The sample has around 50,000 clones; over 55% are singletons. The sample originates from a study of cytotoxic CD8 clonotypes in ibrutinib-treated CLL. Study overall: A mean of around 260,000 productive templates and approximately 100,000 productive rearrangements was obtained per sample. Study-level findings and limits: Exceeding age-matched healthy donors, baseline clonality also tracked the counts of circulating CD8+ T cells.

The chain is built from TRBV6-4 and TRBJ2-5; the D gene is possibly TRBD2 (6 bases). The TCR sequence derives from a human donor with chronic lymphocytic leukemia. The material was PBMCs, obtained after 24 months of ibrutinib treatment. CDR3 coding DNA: TGTGCCACTAGCGAAGAGACCCAGTACTTC. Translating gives CATSEETQYF.